This entry concerns a single TCR beta chain. This entry belongs to a study of shared clonotypes between healthy human individuals. The germline CDR1 and CDR2 sequences are GTSNPN and SVGIG (reference sequence). CDR3 length: 12 amino acids. Trimming removed 4 bases from V and 13 bases from J; junction bases left unmatched: 10. Profiling relied on immunoSEQ multiplex PCR, and the TCRdb table lists in-frame clones only, not all of them. The table has more than 2,000,000 clones, 90% to 95% seen once. Those who donated were healthy HIV-negative adults, with no recent acute infections or vaccinations reported.

The sample comprised naive CD4+ T cells from PBMCs. Subset indicated: CD45RA+ positively selected. The gene calls are TRBV30 and TRBJ2-7; TRBD1 matches 10 bases. The clonotype was recovered from a man younger than 30 in good health. Some clones in this sample may be carry-over from other donors' samples. The CDR3 DNA reads TGTGCCTGGACCAACCGGGACAGGGGAGTCTACTTC. Translation gives CAWTNRDRGVYF.